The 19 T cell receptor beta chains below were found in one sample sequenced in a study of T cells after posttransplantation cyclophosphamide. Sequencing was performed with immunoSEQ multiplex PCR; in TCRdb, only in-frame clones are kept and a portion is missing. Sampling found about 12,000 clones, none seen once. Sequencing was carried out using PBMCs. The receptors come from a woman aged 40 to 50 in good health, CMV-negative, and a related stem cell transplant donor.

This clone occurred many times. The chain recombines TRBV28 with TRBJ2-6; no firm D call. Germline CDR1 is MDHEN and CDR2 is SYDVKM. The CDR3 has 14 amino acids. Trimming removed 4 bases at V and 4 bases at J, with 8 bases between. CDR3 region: CASSSLTGANVLTF. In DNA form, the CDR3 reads TGTGCCAGCAGTTCTCTAACGGGGGCCAACGTCCTGACTTTC. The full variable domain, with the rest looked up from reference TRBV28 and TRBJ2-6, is DVKVTQSSRYLVKRTGEKVFLECVQDMDHENMFWYRQDPGLGLRLIYFSYDVKMKEKGDIPEGYSVSREKKERFSLILESASTNQTSMYLCASSSLTGANVLTFGAGSRLTVL.

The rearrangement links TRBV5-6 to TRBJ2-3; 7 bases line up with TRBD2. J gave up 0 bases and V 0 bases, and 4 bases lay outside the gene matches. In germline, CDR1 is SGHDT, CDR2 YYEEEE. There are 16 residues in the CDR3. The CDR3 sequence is CASSLASGTSTDTQYF. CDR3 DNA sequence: TGTGCCAGCAGCTTGGCTAGCGGCACTAGCACAGATACGCAGTATTTT.

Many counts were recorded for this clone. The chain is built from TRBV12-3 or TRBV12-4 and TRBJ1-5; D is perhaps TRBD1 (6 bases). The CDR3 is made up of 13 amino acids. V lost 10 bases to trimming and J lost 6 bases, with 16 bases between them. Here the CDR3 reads CAIRTGQGQPQHF. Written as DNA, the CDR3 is TGTGCCATCAGAACAGGGCAGGGTCAGCCCCAGCATTTT.

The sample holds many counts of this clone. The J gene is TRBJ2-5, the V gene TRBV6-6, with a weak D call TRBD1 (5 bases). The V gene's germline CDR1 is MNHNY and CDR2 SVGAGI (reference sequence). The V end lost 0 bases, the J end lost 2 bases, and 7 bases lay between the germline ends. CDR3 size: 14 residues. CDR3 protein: CASSYSTAQETQYF. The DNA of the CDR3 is TGTGCCAGCAGTTACTCGACAGCACAAGAGACCCAGTACTTC.

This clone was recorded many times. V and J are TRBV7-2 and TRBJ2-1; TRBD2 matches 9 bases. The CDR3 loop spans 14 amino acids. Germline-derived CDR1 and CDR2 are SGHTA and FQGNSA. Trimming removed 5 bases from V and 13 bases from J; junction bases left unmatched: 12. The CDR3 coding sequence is TGTGCCAGCAGCCCGGCGGGGGGGGACTTCACACAGTTCTTC. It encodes CASSPAGGDFTQFF.

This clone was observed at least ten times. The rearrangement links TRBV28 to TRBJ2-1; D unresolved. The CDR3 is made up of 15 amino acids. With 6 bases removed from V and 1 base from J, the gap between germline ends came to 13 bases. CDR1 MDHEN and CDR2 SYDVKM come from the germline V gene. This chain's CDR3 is CASSRTTVSYNEQFF. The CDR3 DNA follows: TGTGCCAGCAGCCGTACCACAGTGTCCTACAATGAGCAGTTCTTC.

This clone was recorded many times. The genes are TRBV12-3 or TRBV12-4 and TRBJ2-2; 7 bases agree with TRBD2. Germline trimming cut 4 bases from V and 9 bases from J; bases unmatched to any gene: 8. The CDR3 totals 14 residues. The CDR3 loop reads CASSWGGGARELFF. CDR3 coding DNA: TGTGCCAGCAGTTGGGGCGGGGGAGCGAGGGAGCTGTTTTTT.

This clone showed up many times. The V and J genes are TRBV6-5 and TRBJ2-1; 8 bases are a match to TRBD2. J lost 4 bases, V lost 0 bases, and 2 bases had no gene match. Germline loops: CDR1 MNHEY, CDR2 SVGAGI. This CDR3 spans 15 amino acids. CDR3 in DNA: TGTGCCAGCAGTTACTCCGCTAGCGGGTACAATGAGCAGTTCTTC. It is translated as CASSYSASGYNEQFF.

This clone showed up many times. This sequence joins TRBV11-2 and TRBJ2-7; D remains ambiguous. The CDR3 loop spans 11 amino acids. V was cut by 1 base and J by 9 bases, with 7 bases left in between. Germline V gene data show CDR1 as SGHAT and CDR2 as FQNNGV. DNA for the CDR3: TGTGCCAGCAGCTTAGTGTTCGGGCAGTACTTC. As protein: CASSLVFGQYF.

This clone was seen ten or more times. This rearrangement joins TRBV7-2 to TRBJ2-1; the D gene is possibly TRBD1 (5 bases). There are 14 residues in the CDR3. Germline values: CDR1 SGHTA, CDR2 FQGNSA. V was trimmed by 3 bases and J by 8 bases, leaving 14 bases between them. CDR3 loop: CASSFPAPRDEQFF. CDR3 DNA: TGTGCCAGCAGCTTTCCAGCCCCCAGGGATGAGCAGTTCTTC.

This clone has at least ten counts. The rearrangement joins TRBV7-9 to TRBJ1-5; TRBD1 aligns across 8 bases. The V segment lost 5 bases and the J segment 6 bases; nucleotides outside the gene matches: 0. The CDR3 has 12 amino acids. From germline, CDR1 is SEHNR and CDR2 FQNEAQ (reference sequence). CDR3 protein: CASSGTGQPQHF. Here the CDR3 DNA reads TGTGCCAGCAGCGGGACAGGTCAGCCCCAGCATTTT.

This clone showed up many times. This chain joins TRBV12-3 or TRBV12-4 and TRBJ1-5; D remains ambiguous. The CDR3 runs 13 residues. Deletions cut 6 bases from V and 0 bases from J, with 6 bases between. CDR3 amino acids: CASSQSSNQPQHF. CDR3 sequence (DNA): TGTGCCAGCAGCCAGAGTAGCAATCAGCCCCAGCATTTT.

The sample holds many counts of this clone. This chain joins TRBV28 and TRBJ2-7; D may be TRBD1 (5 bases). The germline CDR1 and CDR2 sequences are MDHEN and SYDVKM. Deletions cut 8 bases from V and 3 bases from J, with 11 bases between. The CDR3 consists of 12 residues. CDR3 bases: TGTGCCAGCCTCTCCCAGGGCTACGAGCAGTACTTC. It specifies CASLSQGYEQYF.

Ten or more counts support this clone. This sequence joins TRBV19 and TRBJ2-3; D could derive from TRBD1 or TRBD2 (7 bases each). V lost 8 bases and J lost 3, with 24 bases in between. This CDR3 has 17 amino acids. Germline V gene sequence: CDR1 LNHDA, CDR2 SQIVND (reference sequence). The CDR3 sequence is CASVDRGGGSSTDTQYF. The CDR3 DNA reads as TGTGCCAGTGTCGACCGGGGAGGGGGCAGTTCAACAGATACGCAGTATTTT.

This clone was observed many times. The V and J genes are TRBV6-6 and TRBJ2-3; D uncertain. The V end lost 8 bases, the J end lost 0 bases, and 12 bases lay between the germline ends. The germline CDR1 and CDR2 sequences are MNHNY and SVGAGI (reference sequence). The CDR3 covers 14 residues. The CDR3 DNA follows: TGTGCCAGCTCCCCAATTACTAGCACAGATACGCAGTATTTT. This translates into CASSPITSTDTQYF.

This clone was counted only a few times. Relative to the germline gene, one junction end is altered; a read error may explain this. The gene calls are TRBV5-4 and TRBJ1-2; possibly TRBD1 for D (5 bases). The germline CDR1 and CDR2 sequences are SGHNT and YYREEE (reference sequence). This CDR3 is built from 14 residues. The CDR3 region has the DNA TGTGCCAGCAGCTTGCCGGGGGGAAACTATGGCTACATCTTC. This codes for CASSLPGGNYGYIF.

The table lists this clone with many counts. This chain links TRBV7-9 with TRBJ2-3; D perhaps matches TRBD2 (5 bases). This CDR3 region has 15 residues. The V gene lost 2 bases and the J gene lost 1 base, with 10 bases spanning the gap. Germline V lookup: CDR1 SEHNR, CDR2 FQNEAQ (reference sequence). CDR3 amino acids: CASSLRGLRTDTQYF. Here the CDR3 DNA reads TGTGCCAGCAGCTTACGAGGGCTTCGCACAGATACGCAGTATTTT.

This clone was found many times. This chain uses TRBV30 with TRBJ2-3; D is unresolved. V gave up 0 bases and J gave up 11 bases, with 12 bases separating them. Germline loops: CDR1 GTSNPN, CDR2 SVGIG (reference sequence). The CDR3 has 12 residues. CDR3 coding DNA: TGTGCCTGGAGTGTATCGGCAGGAATGCAGTATTTT. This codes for CAWSVSAGMQYF. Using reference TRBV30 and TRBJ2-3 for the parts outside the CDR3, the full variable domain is SQTIHQWPATLVQPVGSPLSLECTVEGTSNPNLYWYRQAAGRGLQLLFYSVGIGQISSEVPQNLSASRPQDRQFILSSKKLLLSDSGFYLCAWSVSAGMQYFGPGTRLTVL.

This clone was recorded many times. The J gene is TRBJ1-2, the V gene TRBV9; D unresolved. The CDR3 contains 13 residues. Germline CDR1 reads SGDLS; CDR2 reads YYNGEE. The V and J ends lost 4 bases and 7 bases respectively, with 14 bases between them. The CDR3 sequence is CASSSTFGGGYTF. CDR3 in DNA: TGTGCCAGCAGCTCCACTTTCGGCGGTGGCTACACCTTC.